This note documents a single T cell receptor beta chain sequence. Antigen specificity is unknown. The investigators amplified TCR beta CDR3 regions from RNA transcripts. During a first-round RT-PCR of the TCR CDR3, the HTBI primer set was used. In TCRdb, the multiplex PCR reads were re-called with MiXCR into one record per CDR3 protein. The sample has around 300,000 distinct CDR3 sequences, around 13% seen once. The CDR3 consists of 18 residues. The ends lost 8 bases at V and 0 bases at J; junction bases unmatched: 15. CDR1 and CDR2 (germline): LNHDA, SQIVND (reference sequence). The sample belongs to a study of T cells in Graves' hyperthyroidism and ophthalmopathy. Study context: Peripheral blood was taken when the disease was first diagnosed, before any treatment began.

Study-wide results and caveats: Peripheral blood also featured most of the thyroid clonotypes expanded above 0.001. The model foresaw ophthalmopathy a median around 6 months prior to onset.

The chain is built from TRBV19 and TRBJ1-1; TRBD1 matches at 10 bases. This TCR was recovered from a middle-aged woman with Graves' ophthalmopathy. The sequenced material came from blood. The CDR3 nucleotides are TGTGCCAGTTGGGGACAGGGGCGGGCGCGTGGGATGAACACTGAAGCTTTCTTT. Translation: CASWGQGRARGMNTEAFF. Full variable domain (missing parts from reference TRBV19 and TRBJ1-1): DGGITQSPKYLFRKEGQNVTLSCEQNLNHDAMYWYRQDPGQGLRLIYYSQIVNDFQKGDIAEGYSVSREKKESFPLTVTSAQKNPTAFYLCASWGQGRARGMNTEAFFGQGTRLTVV.